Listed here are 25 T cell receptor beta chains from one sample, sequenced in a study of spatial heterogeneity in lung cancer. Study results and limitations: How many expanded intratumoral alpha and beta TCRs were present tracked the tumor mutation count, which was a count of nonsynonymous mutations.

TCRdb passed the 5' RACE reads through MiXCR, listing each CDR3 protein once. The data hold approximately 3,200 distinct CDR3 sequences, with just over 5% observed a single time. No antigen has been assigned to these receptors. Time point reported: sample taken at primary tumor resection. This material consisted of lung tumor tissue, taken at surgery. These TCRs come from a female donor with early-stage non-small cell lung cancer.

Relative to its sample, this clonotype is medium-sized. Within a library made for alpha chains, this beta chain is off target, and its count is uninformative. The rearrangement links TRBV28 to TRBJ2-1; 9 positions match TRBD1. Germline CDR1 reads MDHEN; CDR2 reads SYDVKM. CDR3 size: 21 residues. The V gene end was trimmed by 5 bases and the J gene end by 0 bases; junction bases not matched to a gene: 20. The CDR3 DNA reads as TGTGCCAGCAGTCCCGCCCTACAGGGGGCGCGGGACCTCAGCTCCTACAATGAGCAGTTCTTC. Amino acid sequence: CASSPALQGARDLSSYNEQFF.

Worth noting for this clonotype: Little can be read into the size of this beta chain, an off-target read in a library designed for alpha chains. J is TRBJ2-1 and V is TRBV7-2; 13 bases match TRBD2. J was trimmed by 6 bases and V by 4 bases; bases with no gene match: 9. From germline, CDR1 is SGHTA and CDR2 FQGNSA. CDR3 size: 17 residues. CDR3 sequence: CASSYTSGRVSFNEQFF. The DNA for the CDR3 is TGTGCCAGCAGCTATACTAGCGGGAGGGTTAGTTTCAATGAGCAGTTCTTC.

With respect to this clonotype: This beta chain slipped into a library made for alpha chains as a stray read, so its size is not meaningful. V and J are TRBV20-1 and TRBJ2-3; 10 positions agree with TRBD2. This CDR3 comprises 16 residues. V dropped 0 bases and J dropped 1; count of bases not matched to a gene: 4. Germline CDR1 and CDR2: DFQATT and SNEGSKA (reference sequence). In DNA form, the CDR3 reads TGCAGTGCTAGAGATCGGCTAGCGGGGGGCACAGATACGCAGTATTTT. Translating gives CSARDRLAGGTDTQYF.

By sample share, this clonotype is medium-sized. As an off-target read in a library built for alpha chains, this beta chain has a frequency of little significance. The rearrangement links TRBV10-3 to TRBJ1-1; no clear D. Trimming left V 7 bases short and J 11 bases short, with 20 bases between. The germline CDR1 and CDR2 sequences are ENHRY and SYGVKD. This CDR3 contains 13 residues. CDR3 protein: CAIKGREQPSAFF. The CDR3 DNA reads TGTGCCATCAAAGGGAGGGAACAGCCGAGCGCTTTCTTT.

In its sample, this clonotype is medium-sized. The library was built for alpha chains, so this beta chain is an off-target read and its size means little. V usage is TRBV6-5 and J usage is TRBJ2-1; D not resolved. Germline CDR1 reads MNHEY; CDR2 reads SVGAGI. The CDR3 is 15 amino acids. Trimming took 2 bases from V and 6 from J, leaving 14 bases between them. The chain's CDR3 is CASSYRTGPFNEQFF. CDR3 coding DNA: TGTGCCAGCAGTTACCGAACCGGGCCTTTCAATGAGCAGTTCTTC.

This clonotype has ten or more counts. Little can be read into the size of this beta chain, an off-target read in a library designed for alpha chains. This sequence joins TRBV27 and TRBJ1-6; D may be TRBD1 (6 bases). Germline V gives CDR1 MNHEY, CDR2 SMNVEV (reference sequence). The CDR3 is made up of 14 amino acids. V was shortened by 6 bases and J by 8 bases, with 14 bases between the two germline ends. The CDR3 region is CASRTWAGDSPLHF. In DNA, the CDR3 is TGTGCCAGCAGGACTTGGGCAGGGGATTCACCCCTCCACTTT.

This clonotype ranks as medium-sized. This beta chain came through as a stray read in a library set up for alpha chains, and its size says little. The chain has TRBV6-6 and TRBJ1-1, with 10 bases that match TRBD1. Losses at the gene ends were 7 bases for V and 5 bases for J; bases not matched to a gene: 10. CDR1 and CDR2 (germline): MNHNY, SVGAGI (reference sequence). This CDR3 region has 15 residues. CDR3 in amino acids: CASIFPPGQGTEAFF. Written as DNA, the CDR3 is TGTGCCAGCATCTTTCCCCCGGGACAGGGGACTGAAGCTTTCTTT.

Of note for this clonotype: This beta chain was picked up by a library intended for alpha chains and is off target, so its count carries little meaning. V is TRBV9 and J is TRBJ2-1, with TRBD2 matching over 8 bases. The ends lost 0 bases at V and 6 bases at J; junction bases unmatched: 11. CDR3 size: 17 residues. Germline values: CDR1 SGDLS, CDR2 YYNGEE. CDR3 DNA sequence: TGTGCCAGCAGCGTAGGAGCGGGAGTCCGTTCGGGCAATGAGCAGTTCTTC. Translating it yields CASSVGAGVRSGNEQFF.

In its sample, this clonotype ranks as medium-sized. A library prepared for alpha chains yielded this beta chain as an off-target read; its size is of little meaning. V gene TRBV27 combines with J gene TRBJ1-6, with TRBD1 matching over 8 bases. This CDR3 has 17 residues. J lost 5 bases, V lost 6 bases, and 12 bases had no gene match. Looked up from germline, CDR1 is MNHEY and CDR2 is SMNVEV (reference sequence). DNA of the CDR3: TGTGCCAGCAGCAAACTCGTCGGGACAGGAGATAATTCACCCCTCCACTTT. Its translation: CASSKLVGTGDNSPLHF.

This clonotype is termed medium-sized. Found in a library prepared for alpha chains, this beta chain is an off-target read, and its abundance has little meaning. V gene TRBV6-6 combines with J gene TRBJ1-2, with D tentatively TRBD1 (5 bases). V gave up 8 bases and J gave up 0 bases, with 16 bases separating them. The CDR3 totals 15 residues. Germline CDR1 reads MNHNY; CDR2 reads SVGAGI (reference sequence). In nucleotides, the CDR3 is TGTGCCAGCTTCTCACCAGACAGAGCTAACTATGGCTACACCTTC. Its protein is CASFSPDRANYGYTF.

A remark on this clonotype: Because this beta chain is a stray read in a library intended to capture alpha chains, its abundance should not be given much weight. CDR3 sequence reads: CASSYGTGSYNEQFF. CDR3 bases: TGTGCCAGCAGCTACGGGACTGGCTCCTACAATGAGCAGTTCTTC. The genes are TRBV7-3 and TRBJ2-1, with D possibly being TRBD2 (6 bases). CDR1 and CDR2 from the germline V gene are SGHTA and FQGTGA. CDR3 size: 15 residues. The V and J ends lost 4 bases and 0 bases respectively, with 10 bases between them.

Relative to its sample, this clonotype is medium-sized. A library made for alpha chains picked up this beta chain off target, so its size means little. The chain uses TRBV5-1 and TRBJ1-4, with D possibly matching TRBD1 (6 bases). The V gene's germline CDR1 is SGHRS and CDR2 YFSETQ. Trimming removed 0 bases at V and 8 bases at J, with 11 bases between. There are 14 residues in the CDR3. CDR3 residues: CASSLAGAGEKLFF. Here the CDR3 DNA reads TGCGCCAGCAGCTTGGCGGGGGCAGGAGAAAAACTGTTTTTT.

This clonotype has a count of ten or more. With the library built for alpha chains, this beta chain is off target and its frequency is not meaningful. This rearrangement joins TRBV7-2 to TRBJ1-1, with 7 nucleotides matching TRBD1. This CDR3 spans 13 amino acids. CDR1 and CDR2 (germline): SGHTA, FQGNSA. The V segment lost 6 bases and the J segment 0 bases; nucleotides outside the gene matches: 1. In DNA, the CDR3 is TGTGCCAGCAGGGGACAGTTGAACACTGAAGCTTTCTTT. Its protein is CASRGQLNTEAFF. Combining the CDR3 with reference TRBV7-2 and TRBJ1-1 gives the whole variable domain GAGVSQSPSNKVTEKGKDVELRCDPISGHTALYWYRQSLGQGLEFLIYFQGNSAPDKSGLPSDRFSAERTGGSVSTLTIQRTQQEDSAVYLCASRGQLNTEAFFGQGTRLTVV.

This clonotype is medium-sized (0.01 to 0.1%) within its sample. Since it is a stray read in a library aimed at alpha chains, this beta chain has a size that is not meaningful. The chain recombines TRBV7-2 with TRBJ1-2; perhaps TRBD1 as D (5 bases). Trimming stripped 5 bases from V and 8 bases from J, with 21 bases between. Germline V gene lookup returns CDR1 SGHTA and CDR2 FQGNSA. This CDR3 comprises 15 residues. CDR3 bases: TGTGCCAGCAGCCCGAAGGTGCAGGCCCCAGGGGGCTACACCTTC. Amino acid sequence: CASSPKVQAPGGYTF. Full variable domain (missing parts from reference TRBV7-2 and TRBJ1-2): GAGVSQSPSNKVTEKGKDVELRCDPISGHTALYWYRQSLGQGLEFLIYFQGNSAPDKSGLPSDRFSAERTGGSVSTLTIQRTQQEDSAVYLCASSPKVQAPGGYTFGSGTRLTVV.

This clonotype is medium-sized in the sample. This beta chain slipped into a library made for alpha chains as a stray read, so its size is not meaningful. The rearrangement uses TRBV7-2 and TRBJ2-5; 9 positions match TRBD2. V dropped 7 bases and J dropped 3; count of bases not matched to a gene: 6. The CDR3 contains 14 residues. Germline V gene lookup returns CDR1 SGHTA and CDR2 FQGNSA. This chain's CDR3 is CASKAQRGEETQYF. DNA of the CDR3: TGTGCCAGCAAGGCCCAGCGGGGGGAAGAGACCCAGTACTTC.

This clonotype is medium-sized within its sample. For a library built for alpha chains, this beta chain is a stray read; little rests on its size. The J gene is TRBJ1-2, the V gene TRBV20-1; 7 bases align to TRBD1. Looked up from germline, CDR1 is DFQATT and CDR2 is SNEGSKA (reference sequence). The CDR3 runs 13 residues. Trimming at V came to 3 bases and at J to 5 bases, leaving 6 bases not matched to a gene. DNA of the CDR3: TGCAGTGCTAGCGCCGGACAGGTTTATGGCTACACCTTC. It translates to CSASAGQVYGYTF.

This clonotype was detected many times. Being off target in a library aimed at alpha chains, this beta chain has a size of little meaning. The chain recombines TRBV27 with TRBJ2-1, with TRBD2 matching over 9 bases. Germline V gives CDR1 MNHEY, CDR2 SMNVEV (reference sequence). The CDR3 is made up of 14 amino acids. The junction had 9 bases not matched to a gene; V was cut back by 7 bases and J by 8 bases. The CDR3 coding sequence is TGTGCCAGCACGCAGATAGCGGGAGTCGATGAGCAGTTCTTC. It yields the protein CASTQIAGVDEQFF.

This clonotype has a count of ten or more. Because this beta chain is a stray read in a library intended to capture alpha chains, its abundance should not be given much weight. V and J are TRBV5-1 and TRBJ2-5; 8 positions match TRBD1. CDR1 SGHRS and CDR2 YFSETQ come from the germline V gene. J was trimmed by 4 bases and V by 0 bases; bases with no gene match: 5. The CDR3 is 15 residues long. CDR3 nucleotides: TGCGCCAGCAGCTTGGGGCAGGGGGCGGGAGAGACCCAGTACTTC. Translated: CASSLGQGAGETQYF. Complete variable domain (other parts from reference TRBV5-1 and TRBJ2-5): KAGVTQTPRYLIKTRGQQVTLSCSPISGHRSVSWYQQTPGQGLQFLFEYFSETQRNKGNFPGRFSGRQFSNSRSEMNVSTLELGDSALYLCASSLGQGAGETQYFGPGTRLLVL.

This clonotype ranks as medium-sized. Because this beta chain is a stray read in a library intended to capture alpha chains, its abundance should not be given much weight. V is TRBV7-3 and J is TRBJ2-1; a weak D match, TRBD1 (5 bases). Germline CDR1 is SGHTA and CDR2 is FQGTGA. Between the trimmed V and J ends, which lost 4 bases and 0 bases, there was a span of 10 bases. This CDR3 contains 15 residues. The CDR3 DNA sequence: TGTGCCAGCAGCTCGGACACCGGCTCCTACAATGAGCAGTTCTTC. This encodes CASSSDTGSYNEQFF. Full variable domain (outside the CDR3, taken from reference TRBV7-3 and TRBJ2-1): GAGVSQTPSNKVTEKGKYVELRCDPISGHTALYWYRQSLGQGPEFLIYFQGTGAADDSGLPNDRFFAVRPEGSVSTLKIQRTERGDSAVYLCASSSDTGSYNEQFFGPGTRLTVL.

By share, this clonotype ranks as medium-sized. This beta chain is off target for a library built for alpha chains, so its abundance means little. The CDR3 spells CASSTQGARPSDTQYF. CDR3 in DNA: TGCGCCAGCAGCACGCAAGGGGCCCGTCCCTCGGATACGCAGTATTTT. The chain carries TRBV5-1 and TRBJ2-3; a weak D match, TRBD1 (5 bases). Per the germline V gene, CDR1 is SGHRS and CDR2 is YFSETQ. Deletions cut 4 bases from V and 6 bases from J, with 21 bases between. CDR3 length equals 16 residues.

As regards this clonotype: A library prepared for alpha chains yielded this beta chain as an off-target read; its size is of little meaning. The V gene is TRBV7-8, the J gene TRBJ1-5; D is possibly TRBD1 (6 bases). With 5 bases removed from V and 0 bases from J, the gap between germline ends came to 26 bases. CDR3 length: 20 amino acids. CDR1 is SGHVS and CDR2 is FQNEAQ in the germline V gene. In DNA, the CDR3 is TGTGCCAGCAGCGCATACAGGGTACCCCTCCCGTCGTATAGCAATCAGCCCCAGCATTTT. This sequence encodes CASSAYRVPLPSYSNQPQHF.

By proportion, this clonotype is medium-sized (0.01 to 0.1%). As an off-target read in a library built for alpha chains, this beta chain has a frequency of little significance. The chain's CDR3 is CASSVGQGVHEQYF. In DNA form, the CDR3 reads TGTGCCAGCAGCGTGGGACAGGGGGTCCACGAGCAGTACTTC. This chain connects TRBV9 to TRBJ2-7; 11 positions agree with TRBD1. V lost 2 bases to trimming and J lost 5 bases; unmatched junction nucleotides: 3. CDR3 length equals 14 residues. From germline, CDR1 is SGDLS and CDR2 YYNGEE.

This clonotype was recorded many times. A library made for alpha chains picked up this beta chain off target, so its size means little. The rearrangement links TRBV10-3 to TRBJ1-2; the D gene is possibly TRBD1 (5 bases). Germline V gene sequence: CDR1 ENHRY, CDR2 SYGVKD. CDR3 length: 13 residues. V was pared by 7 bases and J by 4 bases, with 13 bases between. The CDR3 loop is CAITTGTLYGYTF. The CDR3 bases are TGTGCCATCACTACCGGGACCCTCTATGGCTACACCTTC.

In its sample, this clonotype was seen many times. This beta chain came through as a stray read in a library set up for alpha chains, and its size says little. CDR3 coding DNA: TGCGCCAGCAGCTCACAACAGAGGGGCACCGGGGAGCTGTTTTTT. It yields the protein CASSSQQRGTGELFF. This chain joins TRBV5-1 and TRBJ2-2; possibly TRBD1 or TRBD2 for D (5 bases each). Trimming cost V 3 bases and J 4 bases, with 13 bases left between them. Per germline, CDR1 SGHRS and CDR2 YFSETQ. The CDR3 length is 15 residues.

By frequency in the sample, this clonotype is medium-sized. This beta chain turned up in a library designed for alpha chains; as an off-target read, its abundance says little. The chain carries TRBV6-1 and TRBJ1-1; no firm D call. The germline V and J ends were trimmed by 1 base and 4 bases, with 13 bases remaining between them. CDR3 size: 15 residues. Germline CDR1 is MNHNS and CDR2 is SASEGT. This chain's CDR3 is CASSEDLYSSTEAFF. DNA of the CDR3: TGTGCCAGCAGTGAAGATCTATACTCGTCCACTGAAGCTTTCTTT.